The 19 T cell receptor beta chains reported below all come from one sample, sequenced in a study of T-cell memory formation after mild COVID-19. TCRdb fed the 5' RACE reads into MiXCR, producing one record per CDR3 protein. The table includes 450,000 to 650,000 distinct CDR3 sequences, about a sixth detected once. Input material: PBMCs or a T cell subset sorted from them (not recorded which). The receptors derive from an adult woman who had mild COVID-19 (a few samples of this study predate the infection). Cell type and time point are not known.

This clonotype appeared a few times. J is TRBJ2-7 and V is TRBV20-1; 8 bases map to TRBD1. V lost 5 bases to trimming and J lost 5 bases; unmatched junction nucleotides: 5. This CDR3 spans 12 amino acids. Germline CDR1 is DFQATT and CDR2 is SNEGSKA (reference sequence). The CDR3: CSASDRDHEQYF. CDR3 nucleotides: TGCAGTGCTTCGGACAGGGACCACGAGCAGTACTTC.

J is TRBJ2-5 and V is TRBV5-1; D is possibly TRBD1 (6 bases). Trimming took off 4 bases at V and 2 bases at J, with 9 bases between the two ends. Germline CDR1 is SGHRS and CDR2 is YFSETQ. CDR3 size: 13 residues. CDR3 sequence: CASSTGQQETQYF. CDR3 sequence (DNA): TGCGCCAGCAGCACGGGACAACAAGAGACCCAGTACTTC.

J is TRBJ2-1 and V is TRBV5-4; 11 bases map to TRBD1. CDR1 is SGHNT and CDR2 is YYREEE in the germline V gene (reference sequence). Losses at the gene ends were 0 bases for V and 7 bases for J; bases not matched to a gene: 9. The CDR3 is 17 residues long. In DNA form, the CDR3 reads TGTGCCAGCAGCTTGGATTGGACAGGGGGCATTGGGAATGAGCAGTTCTTC. Amino acid sequence: CASSLDWTGGIGNEQFF.

This clonotype turned up a few times. The chain uses TRBV7-3 and TRBJ2-1, with D perhaps TRBD2 (5 bases). CDR3 size: 16 residues. The germline V gene has CDR1 SGHTA and CDR2 FQGTGA. With 2 bases removed from V and 2 bases from J, the gap between germline ends came to 13 bases. DNA of the CDR3: TGTGCCAGCAGCTTAGACACGGGGTTAGCCTACAATGAGCAGTTCTTC. Residues: CASSLDTGLAYNEQFF.

The sample holds a few counts of this clonotype. CDR3 sequence reads: CASSVYGTPYNEQFF. CDR3 DNA sequence: TGTGCCAGCAGTGTATACGGGACGCCGTACAATGAGCAGTTCTTC. V and J are TRBV2 and TRBJ2-1, with D perhaps being TRBD1 or TRBD2 (5 bases each). The CDR3 spans 15 residues. V was pared by 4 bases and J by 4 bases, with 14 bases between. CDR1 is SNHLY, CDR2 FYNNEI, per germline.

This clonotype has only a few counts. A junction end diverges from the germline sequence, so it may reflect a read error. This chain joins TRBV7-2 and TRBJ1-1; D is unresolved. Germline V CDR1 and CDR2: SGHTA, FQGNSA. CDR3 size: 16 residues. The CDR3 DNA is TGTGCCAGCAGCTTACTTCCCGGGCCGCGGAACGCTGAAGCTTTCTTT. It encodes CASSLLPGPRNAEAFF.

The chain joins TRBV12-3 or TRBV12-4 to TRBJ2-7, with 9 bases identical to TRBD1. With V trimmed by 8 bases and J by 10 bases, 6 bases remained unmatched. CDR3 length: 11 amino acids. The CDR3 sequence: CASASGQGQYF. The CDR3 DNA reads as TGTGCCAGCGCCTCGGGACAGGGACAGTACTTC.

The chain carries TRBV3-1 and TRBJ2-1; D may be TRBD2 (6 bases). Trimming took 0 bases from V and 6 from J, leaving 12 bases between them. The CDR3 loop spans 15 amino acids. Per the germline V gene, CDR1 is LGHDT and CDR2 is YNNKEL (reference sequence). The CDR3 protein is CASSQDPGEVNEQFF. The CDR3 nucleotides read TGTGCCAGCAGCCAAGATCCGGGGGAGGTCAATGAGCAGTTCTTC.

This clonotype has just a few counts. The DNA of the CDR3 is TGTGCCAGCAGCTTGGCCGGGTCAGGACCCTCCTACGAGCAGTACTTC. Amino acid sequence: CASSLAGSGPSYEQYF. The chain couples TRBV5-5 to TRBJ2-7, with D hard to call. Trimming pared 0 bases from V and 0 bases from J, leaving 13 bases between. CDR3 length: 16 amino acids. Germline V gene lookup returns CDR1 SGHKS and CDR2 YYEKEE (reference sequence).

The chain uses TRBV12-3 or TRBV12-4 and TRBJ2-1, with TRBD1 matching 9 bases. This CDR3 contains 14 residues. Trimming at V came to 4 bases and at J to 7 bases, leaving 5 bases not matched to a gene. The CDR3 bases are TGTGCCAGCAGTTCCTGGGACAGGGTAAATGAGCAGTTCTTC. Translation gives CASSSWDRVNEQFF.

This clonotype has a handful of counts. The genes are TRBV5-5 and TRBJ2-2, with 15 bases that match TRBD2. The V gene's germline CDR1 is SGHKS and CDR2 YYEKEE (reference sequence). Trimming took 1 base from V and 7 from J; bases not matched to a gene: 14. The CDR3 is made up of 20 amino acids. The CDR3 here is CASSLRDRGLAGGFFGELFF. The CDR3 bases are TGTGCCAGCAGCTTGCGCGACAGGGGACTAGCGGGAGGATTCTTCGGGGAGCTGTTTTTT.

The chain is built from TRBV24-1 and TRBJ2-1, with TRBD2 matching 10 bases. Germline CDR1 is KGHDR and CDR2 is SFDVKD. The CDR3 length is 17 residues. V was clipped by 4 bases and J by 8 bases; unmatched bases: 13. CDR3 sequence (DNA): TGTGCCACCAGTGACTTTTCGAGCGGGAGGGCCAGGTATGAGCAGTTCTTC. It encodes CATSDFSSGRARYEQFF.

The table lists this clonotype with a few counts. The J gene is TRBJ1-2, the V gene TRBV3-1; D not certain. Per the germline V gene, CDR1 is LGHDT and CDR2 is YNNKEL (reference sequence). The CDR3 spans 13 residues. V lost 4 bases and J lost 8, with 14 bases in between. The CDR3 DNA follows: TGTGCCAGCAGCCTTACGCGGACGGAGGGCTACACCTTC. It yields the protein CASSLTRTEGYTF.

V and J are TRBV6-5 and TRBJ2-1, with D hard to call. V lost 4 bases and J 10 bases, leaving 14 bases between the germline ends. The CDR3 sequence is 13 residues long. Germline V gene data show CDR1 as MNHEY and CDR2 as SVGAGI. CDR3 protein: CASSSIQSAEQFF. The CDR3 DNA reads TGTGCCAGCAGTTCGATTCAGTCCGCGGAGCAGTTCTTC.

This clonotype was counted between two and nine times. The rearrangement links TRBV5-1 to TRBJ1-1; no reliable D call. The CDR3 loop spans 13 amino acids. Trimming stripped 3 bases from V and 3 bases from J, with 9 bases between. Germline CDR1 SGHRS, CDR2 YFSETQ. DNA of the CDR3: TGCGCCAGCAGCTCGGTGGTTGACACTGAAGCTTTCTTT. Translation gives CASSSVVDTEAFF.

In its sample, this clonotype was seen many times. The chain recombines TRBV11-2 with TRBJ1-1, with TRBD1 matching over 7 bases. Germline CDR1 reads SGHAT; CDR2 reads FQNNGV. The V segment lost 6 bases and the J segment 5 bases; nucleotides outside the gene matches: 12. The CDR3 covers 15 residues. As DNA, the CDR3 is TGTGCCAGCAGTCATAATTCAGGGGGAAAGACTGAAGCTTTCTTT. Its protein is CASSHNSGGKTEAFF.

V gene TRBV4-1 combines with J gene TRBJ2-1; 7 bases are a match to TRBD1. Germline CDR1 and CDR2: MGHRA and YSYEKL. CDR3 size: 17 residues. The trim removed 1 base at V and 0 bases at J, leaving 6 bases unmatched. The CDR3 sequence is CASSQGGQPSSYNEQFF. The DNA of the CDR3 is TGCGCCAGCAGCCAAGGGGGACAGCCGAGCTCCTACAATGAGCAGTTCTTC.

In its sample, this clonotype was seen a few times. The genes are TRBV25-1 and TRBJ2-1; 8 bases agree with TRBD1. This CDR3 spans 15 amino acids. Germline CDR1 is MGHDK and CDR2 is SYGVNS. Trimming cost V 2 bases and J 3 bases; bases outside gene matches: 3. DNA for the CDR3: TGTGCCAGCAGTGAAGGCAGGGGGCTCTACAATGAGCAGTTCTTC. Protein product: CASSEGRGLYNEQFF.

This clonotype was observed a handful of times. The rearrangement joins TRBV20-1 to TRBJ2-1; 10 positions match TRBD2. V gave up 8 bases and J gave up 6 bases; unmatched junction bases: 22. The germline V gene encodes CDR1 DFQATT and CDR2 SNEGSKA (reference sequence). This CDR3 is 18 amino acids long. The CDR3 DNA sequence: TGCAGTACCATACCTGGGGGGCTACTAGCGGGAAGAGGCAATGAGCAGTTCTTC. Its protein is CSTIPGGLLAGRGNEQFF.